These 30 T cell receptor beta chains were all obtained from the same sample, sequenced in a study of TIL therapy for anti-PD-1-resistant metastatic lung cancer. Sequencing used immunoSEQ v3. The data were produced by immunoSEQ multiplex PCR, yet TCRdb's version contains in-frame clones alone and is incomplete. The sample lists more than 20,000 clones; 78% were seen once. Time point indicated: pre-treatment sample, taken before nivolumab and TIL therapy. This specimen was blood, taken at baseline. The receptors here all came from a person aged 25 to 80 with non-small cell lung cancer.

CDR3 in amino acids: CASSILTANYGYTF. The CDR3 bases are TGTGCCAGTAGTATATTAACAGCAAACTATGGCTACACCTTC. The chain combines TRBV19 with TRBJ1-2; D is unresolved. CDR3 size: 14 residues. V was cut by 2 bases and J by 2 bases, with 9 bases left in between. Germline CDR1 is LNHDA and CDR2 is SQIVND (reference sequence). Drawing the rest from reference TRBV19 and TRBJ1-2, the complete variable domain is DGGITQSPKYLFRKEGQNVTLSCEQNLNHDAMYWYRQDPGQGLRLIYYSQIVNDFQKGDIAEGYSVSREKKESFPLTVTSAQKNPTAFYLCASSILTANYGYTFGSGTRLTVV.

V gene TRBV28 combines with J gene TRBJ2-1; D uncertain. Germline values: CDR1 MDHEN, CDR2 SYDVKM. The CDR3 length is 12 residues. V lost 2 bases and J 7 bases, leaving 6 bases between the germline ends. This chain's CDR3 is CASSLMGNEQFF. As DNA, the CDR3 is TGTGCCAGCAGTTTAATGGGGAATGAGCAGTTCTTC.

This clone was counted between two and nine times. The chain uses TRBV6-4 and TRBJ2-1; D remains unclear. CDR3 length: 14 amino acids. Per the germline V gene, CDR1 is MRHNA and CDR2 is SNTAGT. V dropped 3 bases and J dropped 1 base, with 7 bases sitting between them. The CDR3 DNA is TGTGCCAGCAGTGAAGGAGATTCCTACAATGAGCAGTTCTTC. Its protein is CASSEGDSYNEQFF.

The chain is built from TRBV19 and TRBJ2-4, with 8 bases identical to TRBD1. V was pared by 6 bases and J by 1 base, with 5 bases of the junction left unmatched. This CDR3 has 15 amino acids. Germline V gene lookup returns CDR1 LNHDA and CDR2 SQIVND (reference sequence). In DNA, the CDR3 is TGTGCCAGTAGGGACAGGGCATCGGCCAAAAACATTCAGTACTTC. This gives the protein CASRDRASAKNIQYF.

The rearrangement uses TRBV5-6 and TRBJ2-2, with TRBD1 matching 7 bases. The junction had 6 bases not matched to a gene; V was cut back by 0 bases and J by 4 bases. The CDR3 length is 16 residues. Germline-derived CDR1 and CDR2 are SGHDT and YYEEEE. CDR3 amino acids: CASSLVAGGSTGELFF. Here the CDR3 DNA reads TGTGCCAGCAGCTTGGTGGCAGGGGGAAGCACCGGGGAGCTGTTTTTT.

The rearrangement links TRBV6-5 to TRBJ2-1; D may correspond to TRBD1 or TRBD2 (5 bases each). The length of the CDR3 is 15 residues. Germline V gene sequence: CDR1 MNHEY, CDR2 SVGAGI. V lost 0 bases, J lost 9 bases, and 15 bases lay in between. CDR3 region: CASSYSAGKAGEQFF. In DNA, the CDR3 is TGTGCCAGCAGTTACTCAGCAGGGAAGGCGGGTGAGCAGTTCTTC.

The genes are TRBV6-6 and TRBJ1-2; D gene unclear. V gave up 4 bases and J gave up 0 bases, with 12 bases separating them. The CDR3 spans 15 residues. Germline CDR1 MNHNY, CDR2 SVGAGI (reference sequence). The CDR3 reads CASSSGLSTNYGYTF. Written as DNA, the CDR3 is TGTGCCAGCAGTTCCGGTCTTAGCACTAACTATGGCTACACCTTC.

The J gene is TRBJ2-3, the V gene TRBV28; TRBD2 matches 9 bases. With V trimmed by 6 bases and J by 2 bases, 12 bases remained unmatched. The length of the CDR3 is 17 residues. Germline V gene data show CDR1 as MDHEN and CDR2 as SYDVKM. CDR3 protein: CASSSSYRLADTDTQYF. Written as DNA, the CDR3 is TGTGCCAGCAGCTCTTCTTACCGACTAGCGGACACAGATACGCAGTATTTT.

V and J are TRBV27 and TRBJ2-5, with 9 bases lining up with TRBD1. The V gene's germline CDR1 is MNHEY and CDR2 SMNVEV (reference sequence). The V segment lost 6 bases and the J segment 5 bases; nucleotides outside the gene matches: 4. The length of the CDR3 is 13 residues. The CDR3 reads CASRPDRGETQYF. The CDR3 coding sequence is TGTGCCAGCAGACCTGACAGGGGGGAGACCCAGTACTTC.

Sample share makes this clone medium-sized. The rearrangement joins TRBV2 to TRBJ1-2; no clear D. This CDR3 comprises 14 residues. Germline-derived CDR1 and CDR2 are SNHLY and FYNNEI. The germline V and J ends were trimmed by 3 bases and 3 bases, with 11 bases remaining between them. CDR3 nucleotide sequence: TGTGCCAGCAGTGAGTCTGGGAGTCACTATGGCTACACCTTC. Encoded protein: CASSESGSHYGYTF.

This clone was counted a few times. The rearrangement joins TRBV5-6 to TRBJ1-5, with no clear D. This CDR3 comprises 12 residues. V shed 4 bases and J shed 7 bases, with 9 bases lying between them. CDR1 is SGHDT and CDR2 is YYEEEE in the germline V gene. The CDR3 loop is CASSVREQPQHF. CDR3 sequence (DNA): TGTGCCAGCAGCGTAAGGGAACAGCCCCAGCATTTT.

The J gene is TRBJ1-5, the V gene TRBV7-2; D uncertain. V lost 1 base to trimming and J lost 2 bases, with 9 bases between them. This CDR3 region has 15 residues. Germline-derived CDR1 and CDR2 are SGHTA and FQGNSA. The DNA for the CDR3 is TGTGCCAGCAGCTTAGATGGTGGGGGCAATCAGCCCCAGCATTTT. This translates into CASSLDGGGNQPQHF.

This clone was picked up a small number of times. J is TRBJ2-7 and V is TRBV19, with D possibly being TRBD2 (6 bases). CDR3 length equals 17 residues. Germline CDR1 and CDR2: LNHDA and SQIVND (reference sequence). V was clipped by 8 bases and J by 1 base, with 24 bases between them. CDR3 sequence (DNA): TGTGCCAGTGCCTCCTGGGGGGTGGGAAGAGGATCCTACGAGCAGTACTTC. It yields the protein CASASWGVGRGSYEQYF.

The J gene is TRBJ2-1, the V gene TRBV7-9; a possible D gene is TRBD1 (6 bases). V shed 4 bases and J shed 5 bases, with 12 bases lying between them. In germline, CDR1 is SEHNR, CDR2 FQNEAQ (reference sequence). The CDR3 runs to 14 residues. CDR3 DNA: TGTGCCAGCAGCTCATGGACAGCTGACAATGAGCAGTTCTTC. Amino acid sequence: CASSSWTADNEQFF.

The V call is TRBV10-3, the J call TRBJ2-2; 7 nucleotides line up with TRBD2. The length of the CDR3 is 15 residues. V gave up 6 bases and J gave up 1 base; unmatched junction bases: 5. Germline V lookup: CDR1 ENHRY, CDR2 SYGVKD. The CDR3 DNA reads as TGTGCCATCAGGAGCGGGGTTGGGAACACCGGGGAGCTGTTTTTT. Translated, it gives CAIRSGVGNTGELFF.

This clone was recorded a few times. The chain links TRBV6-4 to TRBJ1-2; TRBD1 matches at 7 bases. Germline CDR1 reads MRHNA; CDR2 reads SNTAGT. The CDR3 totals 12 residues. V shed 6 bases and J 6 bases; nucleotides not matched to a gene: 4. In nucleotides, the CDR3 is TGTGCCAGCAGGGGGGACAGTGATGGCTACACCTTC. It translates to CASRGDSDGYTF.

V is TRBV2 and J is TRBJ2-1, with D uncertain. V was clipped by 10 bases and J by 6 bases, with 13 bases between them. Germline assignment: CDR1 SNHLY and CDR2 FYNNEI. The CDR3 extends over 12 amino acids. The CDR3, as DNA: TGTGCCATTCTAGAGGTGGCCAATGAGCAGTTCTTC. It codes for CAILEVANEQFF.

The chain carries TRBV5-6 and TRBJ1-1, with D perhaps TRBD1 (5 bases). Deletions cut 3 bases from V and 1 base from J, with 10 bases between. The length of the CDR3 is 14 residues. Germline V gives CDR1 SGHDT, CDR2 YYEEEE. The chain's CDR3 is CASSSGLRNTEAFF. As DNA, the CDR3 is TGTGCCAGCAGCTCGGGACTCAGGAACACTGAAGCTTTCTTT.

The chain uses TRBV28 and TRBJ1-5, with 8 bases lining up with TRBD1. Germline V lookup: CDR1 MDHEN, CDR2 SYDVKM. With 8 bases clipped from V and 6 bases from J, the junction kept 9 bases outside the gene matches. The CDR3 is 14 residues long. CDR3 DNA: TGTGCCAGCCAACCGCAGGGGGCGATTCAGCCCCAGCATTTT. Translating it yields CASQPQGAIQPQHF. The full variable domain, in which reference TRBV28 and TRBJ1-5 provide the parts outside the CDR3, is DVKVTQSSRYLVKRTGEKVFLECVQDMDHENMFWYRQDPGLGLRLIYFSYDVKMKEKGDIPEGYSVSREKKERFSLILESASTNQTSMYLCASQPQGAIQPQHFGDGTRLSIL.

The genes are TRBV6-6 and TRBJ2-1; TRBD1 aligns across 8 bases. V shed 0 bases, J shed 7 bases, and the junction held 2 bases outside the gene matches. The CDR3 totals 14 residues. The germline CDR1 and CDR2 sequences are MNHNY and SVGAGI (reference sequence). The CDR3 DNA sequence: TGTGCCAGCAGTTACTCGCAGGGGGCGAATGAGCAGTTCTTC. Protein sequence: CASSYSQGANEQFF.

This clone is classed as medium-sized (0.01 to 0.1%). V is TRBV19 and J is TRBJ2-1, with 8 bases that match TRBD1. Looked up from germline, CDR1 is LNHDA and CDR2 is SQIVND (reference sequence). With 5 bases clipped from V and 4 bases from J, the junction kept 4 bases outside the gene matches. This CDR3 comprises 14 residues. CDR3 sequence reads: CASSSGQGYNEQFF. The CDR3 bases are TGTGCCAGTAGTTCTGGACAGGGTTACAATGAGCAGTTCTTC.

The genes are TRBV27 and TRBJ2-1, with 8 bases identical to TRBD1. This CDR3 contains 14 residues. Germline CDR1 is MNHEY and CDR2 is SMNVEV (reference sequence). J lost 4 bases, V lost 7 bases, and 6 bases had no gene match. The CDR3 DNA sequence: TGTGCCAGCAATTGGACAGGGAGTTACAATGAGCAGTTCTTC. Its translation is CASNWTGSYNEQFF.

The genes are TRBV15 and TRBJ2-3, with 10 bases lining up with TRBD2. The CDR3 length is 17 residues. Trimming removed 5 bases from V and 2 bases from J; junction bases left unmatched: 10. CDR1 and CDR2 from the germline V gene are LNHNV and YYDKDF (reference sequence). CDR3 loop: CATSGWRTSGFTDTQYF. CDR3 sequence (DNA): TGTGCCACCAGCGGGTGGCGGACTAGCGGCTTCACAGATACGCAGTATTTT. The full variable domain, in which reference TRBV15 and TRBJ2-3 provide the parts outside the CDR3, is DAMVIQNPRYQVTQFGKPVTLSCSQTLNHNVMYWYQQKSSQAPKLLFHYYDKDFNNEADTPDNFQSRRPNTSFCFLDIRSPGLGDTAMYLCATSGWRTSGFTDTQYFGPGTRLTVL.

Remarks on this clone: Germline is not matched at one junction end, which may reflect a read error. V usage is TRBV5-1 and J usage is TRBJ2-1, with D perhaps TRBD2 (6 bases). The CDR3 runs 15 residues. CDR1 is SGHRS, CDR2 YFSETQ, per germline. CDR3 coding DNA: TGCGCCAGCAACTTGTTCCGGGAGCAGGGCAATGAGCAGTTCTTC. Translating gives CASNLFREQGNEQFF.

The CDR3 DNA reads TGCGCCAGCAGCTTGGAAGGGTCTGTTGTCACCTACGAGCAGTACTTC. Protein: CASSLEGSVVTYEQYF. The chain links TRBV5-1 to TRBJ2-7, with D unclear. In germline, CDR1 is SGHRS, CDR2 YFSETQ. V shed 0 bases and J shed 2 bases, with 15 bases lying between them. This CDR3 has 16 amino acids.

This clone was counted between two and nine times. CDR3 DNA sequence: TGTGCCAGCACGGAGGGGCTTTTTCAGCCCCAGCATTTT. It codes for CASTEGLFQPQHF. The chain links TRBV2 to TRBJ1-5; D is perhaps TRBD1 (5 bases). Germline loops: CDR1 SNHLY, CDR2 FYNNEI. The CDR3 spans 13 residues. V lost 7 bases and J lost 6, with 13 bases in between.

The chain uses TRBV2 and TRBJ2-7; D uncertain. Trimming stripped 8 bases from V and 3 bases from J, with 11 bases between. The germline V gene encodes CDR1 SNHLY and CDR2 FYNNEI. The CDR3 is 12 amino acids. In DNA, the CDR3 is TGTGCCAGCGACAACATGATCTACGAGCAGTACTTC. It is translated as CASDNMIYEQYF.

The chain recombines TRBV11-3 with TRBJ2-3, with a weak D call TRBD2 (6 bases). The CDR3 runs to 15 residues. With 3 bases removed from V and 0 bases from J, the gap between germline ends came to 10 bases. Germline-derived CDR1 and CDR2 are SGHNT and YENEEA. The CDR3 region has the DNA TGTGCCAGCAGCTTGGGGGGTTTAAGCACAGATACGCAGTATTTT. Residues: CASSLGGLSTDTQYF.

The chain links TRBV16 to TRBJ2-7; D remains unclear. The germline V and J ends were trimmed by 5 bases and 0 bases, with 17 bases remaining between them. The germline gives CDR1 KGHSY, CDR2 FQNENV. This CDR3 has 16 amino acids. The CDR3 region is CASSYPDRQSSYEQYF. The CDR3 DNA follows: TGTGCCAGCAGCTACCCCGACCGGCAGAGCTCCTACGAGCAGTACTTC. The whole variable domain, remainder taken from reference TRBV16 and TRBJ2-7, is GEEVAQTPKHLVRGEGQKAKLYCAPIKGHSYVFWYQQVLKNEFKFLISFQNENVFDETGMPKERFSAKCLPNSPCSLEIQATKLEDSAVYFCASSYPDRQSSYEQYFGPGTRLTVT.

This clone has more than one count but fewer than ten. This rearrangement joins TRBV6-6 to TRBJ2-2, with unresolved D. CDR1 is MNHNY and CDR2 is SVGAGI in the germline V gene (reference sequence). Trimming took 2 bases from V and 6 from J, leaving 13 bases between them. The CDR3 runs 15 residues. The CDR3: CASSYASPLSGELFF. The CDR3 region has the DNA TGTGCCAGCAGTTACGCATCTCCACTTTCCGGGGAGCTGTTTTTT.